The 2 T cell receptor beta chains below were found in one sample sequenced in a study of long-term antiretroviral therapy in people with HIV. An immunoSEQ assay, version v3.0, was performed at survey level. The table came from immunoSEQ multiplex PCR; TCRdb's copy has only in-frame clones and leaves some out. The top ten hold about 7.5% of the sample, which has about 6,700 clones, about 76% seen once. Sequencing used unsorted PBMCs, obtained 0.1 years before starting antiretroviral therapy. These receptors all come from a young man with HIV.

By share of the sample, this clone is hyperexpanded. The genes are TRBV27 and TRBJ1-2; D is uncertain. The CDR3 loop spans 16 amino acids. Trimming removed 4 bases at V and 1 base at J, with 16 bases between. The germline CDR1 and CDR2 sequences are MNHEY and SMNVEV (reference sequence). The CDR3 nucleotides are TGTGCCAGCAGTTCCCTGGACGGTTTCCGTAACTATGGCTACACCTTC. It translates to CASSSLDGFRNYGYTF.

As for this clone: The junction shows a germline mismatch at one end, possibly a read error. This sequence joins TRBV6-1 and TRBJ2-2; 8 bases fit TRBD1. The CDR3 has 16 amino acids. The germline gives CDR1 MNHNS, CDR2 SASEGT. The CDR3 region has the DNA TGTGCCAGCAGGGAAGGCTCTGACAGGGGTTCCGGGGAGCTGTTTTTT. Protein product: CASREGSDRGSGELFF.